Each of the 5 T cell receptor beta chains below was sequenced from the same sample in a study of metastatic and nonmetastatic thyroid tumors. Nobody among the patients had been given any treatment before thyroid surgery. TCRdb re-clonotyped the PCR reads via MiXCR. The repertoire has about 48,000 clones, around 20% of them found once; the top ten carry around 3.8%. Sequencing was done on a sample of blood. These receptors were collected from a male donor with papillary thyroid cancer or a benign thyroid nodule (not recorded which). Some clones in this sample may be carry-over from other donors' samples.

The rearrangement joins TRBV6-1 to TRBJ2-2; no definite D call. CDR3 length equals 15 residues. The germline V gene has CDR1 MNHNS and CDR2 SASEGT. Trimming removed 4 bases at V and 14 bases at J, with 23 bases between. CDR3 in DNA: TGTGCCAGCAGTGTCGACACAGCGAACACCGTGGATCTGTTTTTT. This translates into CASSVDTANTVDLFF.

This clone has a handful of counts. One end of the junction does not line up with germline, which may come from a read error. The chain combines TRBV2 with TRBJ2-7; D might be TRBD2 (5 bases). Germline CDR1 SNHLY, CDR2 FYNNEI. CDR3 size: 13 residues. Here the CDR3 DNA reads TGTGCCAGCACTCGAACGGGGAGCTACGAGCCGTACTTC. Protein sequence: CASTRTGSYEPYF.

The genes are TRBV20-1 and TRBJ2-7, with D possibly matching TRBD2 (5 bases). Germline V lookup: CDR1 DFQATT, CDR2 SNEGSKA (reference sequence). This CDR3 is 14 amino acids long. Trimming left V 6 bases short and J 2 bases short, with 17 bases between. CDR3 DNA: TGCAGTGCCCACGGAGGCGGGCGGACCTACGAGCAGTACTTC. This encodes CSAHGGGRTYEQYF.

In its sample, this clone was seen a few times. The chain recombines TRBV6-2 or TRBV6-3 with TRBJ1-1; D call uncertain. The CDR3 sequence is 15 residues long. V was clipped by 2 bases and J by 1 base, with 11 bases between them. Germline CDR1 MNHEY, CDR2 SVGEGT. CDR3 coding DNA: TGTGCCAGCAGTTACGGCAGGTCTTGGAACACTGAAGCTTTCTTT. This codes for CASSYGRSWNTEAFF.

This clone was seen many times. CDR3 region: CAWISSGADTQYF. Here the CDR3 DNA reads TGTGCCTGGATAAGTAGCGGGGCAGATACGCAGTATTTT. This chain joins TRBV30 and TRBJ2-3, with 8 bases matching TRBD2. Germline CDR1 and CDR2: GTSNPN and SVGIG (reference sequence). CDR3 size: 13 residues. Unmatched junction bases numbered 4, after V lost 4 bases and J lost 4 bases.